The rows below give T cell receptor beta chains drawn from one sample of a study of CD8+ T cells in alopecia areata. The data were produced by immunoSEQ multiplex PCR, yet TCRdb's version contains in-frame clones alone and is incomplete. The table has around 210,000 clones, around three fifths seen once; the top ten hold 4% to 5%. This sample comprised CD4+ T cells sorted from blood, obtained at week 4, from a patient treated with tofacitinib. The receptors come from a human donor with alopecia areata. The CDR3 runs from the conserved cysteine through the conserved F or W. Each record gives: clone size, D gene, J gene, V gene, CDR3 DNA, CDR3 protein. D genes are given only for firm matches. Rows give clone size only sometimes, using once, few, many, or a class for an expanded clone.

.	TRBD1	TRBJ2-3	TRBV29-1	TGCAGCGTCGGACAGGGGGCAGATACGCAGTATTTT	CSVGQGADTQYF
.	.	TRBJ1-5	TRBV19	TGTGCCAGTAGTATTGGGGGTGACAGGCGGACCCAGCATTTT	CASSIGGDRRTQHF
.	.	TRBJ1-3	TRBV4-1	TGCGCCAGCAGCCACGGACGAATCAGGGGATCCGGAAACACCATATATTTT	CASSHGRIRGSGNTIYF
few	.	TRBJ1-2	TRBV6-5	TGTGCCAGCAGCCTACAGGGAAGGGGCTATGGCTACACCTTC	CASSLQGRGYGYTF
once	.	TRBJ1-1	TRBV4-1	TGCGCCAGCAGCCCCCCAGGGTTGAACACTGAAGCTTTCTTT	CASSPPGLNTEAFF
once	.	TRBJ2-7	TRBV29-1	TGCAGCGCAGGGAGCTACGAGCAGTACTTC	CSAGSYEQYF
.	TRBD2	TRBJ2-3	TRBV7-9	TGTGCCAGCAGCCGCGGGACTAGCAGCCCCGGCACAGATACGCAGTATTTT	CASSRGTSSPGTDTQYF
.	.	TRBJ1-6	TRBV5-1	TGCGCCAGCAGCTTGGCAGGGAGTGATTCACCCCTCCACTTT	CASSLAGSDSPLHF
.	.	TRBJ1-1	TRBV29-1	TGCAGCGGTACGTCCGGGACGGTGAACACTGAAGCTTTCTTT	CSGTSGTVNTEAFF
.	.	TRBJ2-7	TRBV14	TGTGCCAGCAGCCCAACGCCGGGAGAGCAGTACTTC	CASSPTPGEQYF
.	.	TRBJ1-2	TRBV29-1	TGCAGCGGCCCGGGACGGAGTTATGGCTACACCTTC	CSGPGRSYGYTF
.	.	TRBJ1-6	TRBV10-3	TGTGCCATCAGTGATAACAGGGAGAATTCACCCCTCCACTTT	CAISDNRENSPLHF
.	TRBD1	TRBJ1-1	TRBV19	TGTGCCAGTAGTGCAGGGGGTAGAGCTGAAGCTTTCTTT	CASSAGGRAEAFF
.	.	TRBJ2-5	TRBV7-9	TGTGCCAGCAGCTTCGAGGGACCCCGGACCCAGTACTTC	CASSFEGPRTQYF
.	.	TRBJ1-2	TRBV7-2	TGTGCCAGCAGCTTAGCGCCAGGGCAAGACTATGGCTACACCTTC	CASSLAPGQDYGYTF
.	TRBD1	TRBJ2-5	TRBV7-9	TGTGCCAGCAGCTTAGTAGGGACAGAGCAAGAGACCCAGTACTTC	CASSLVGTEQETQYF
.	TRBD2	TRBJ2-7	TRBV27	TGTGCCAGCAGTACGACGACTAGCGGGGGGTCCTACGAGCAGTACTTC	CASSTTTSGGSYEQYF
.	.	TRBJ1-2	TRBV27	TGTGCCAGCAGGAGTCCTTTAATGGCGGGATCCTATGGCTACACCTTC	CASRSPLMAGSYGYTF
.	.	TRBJ1-1	TRBV5-1	TGCGCCAGCAGTCTTGGCAGTATTAACACTGAAGCTTTCTTT	CASSLGSINTEAFF
.	.	TRBJ1-2	TRBV19	TGTGCCAGTAGTACCCCTCCTTGGGAGCAGAGTTTTAACTATGGCTACACCTTC	CASSTPPWEQSFNYGYTF
.	.	TRBJ1-2	TRBV4-1	TGCGCCAGCAGCCAACCTACAGAGAACTATGGCTACACCTTC	CASSQPTENYGYTF
.	TRBD1	TRBJ1-2	TRBV4-3	TGCGCCAGCAGCTGGGACAGGGCTTATGGCTACACCTTC	CASSWDRAYGYTF
.	.	TRBJ2-7	TRBV7-2	TGTGCCAGCAGCTTAGGAGGGGGTTGGAGCTACGAGCAGTACTTC	CASSLGGGWSYEQYF
.	.	TRBJ2-5	TRBV5-1	TGCGCCAGCAGCCGATCGCAAGAGACCCAGTACTTC	CASSRSQETQYF
.	.	TRBJ2-7	TRBV4-3	TGCGCCAGCAGCCAAGAGAAGGACGGGCTCAAGCAGTACTTC	CASSQEKDGLKQYF
.	.	TRBJ2-6	TRBV5-6	TGTGCCAGCAGCCCGAACAGTCTTCGGGGTAGCGTCCTGACTTTC	CASSPNSLRGSVLTF
.	.	TRBJ1-5	TRBV30	TGTGCCTGGAGTGGGGGAGACAAACAGCCCCAGCATTTT	CAWSGGDKQPQHF
.	TRBD2	TRBJ2-1	TRBV30	TGTGCCTGGAGTGAGGGGAGGGATGAGCAGTTCTTC	CAWSEGRDEQFF
.	.	TRBJ1-2	TRBV18	TGTGCCAGCTCACCAGACGGGGGGTATGGCTACACCTTC	CASSPDGGYGYTF
few	.	TRBJ1-6	TRBV4-1	TGCGCCAGCAGCCAAGGTGCTAGCTTCGGTTCACCCCTCCACTTT	CASSQGASFGSPLHF